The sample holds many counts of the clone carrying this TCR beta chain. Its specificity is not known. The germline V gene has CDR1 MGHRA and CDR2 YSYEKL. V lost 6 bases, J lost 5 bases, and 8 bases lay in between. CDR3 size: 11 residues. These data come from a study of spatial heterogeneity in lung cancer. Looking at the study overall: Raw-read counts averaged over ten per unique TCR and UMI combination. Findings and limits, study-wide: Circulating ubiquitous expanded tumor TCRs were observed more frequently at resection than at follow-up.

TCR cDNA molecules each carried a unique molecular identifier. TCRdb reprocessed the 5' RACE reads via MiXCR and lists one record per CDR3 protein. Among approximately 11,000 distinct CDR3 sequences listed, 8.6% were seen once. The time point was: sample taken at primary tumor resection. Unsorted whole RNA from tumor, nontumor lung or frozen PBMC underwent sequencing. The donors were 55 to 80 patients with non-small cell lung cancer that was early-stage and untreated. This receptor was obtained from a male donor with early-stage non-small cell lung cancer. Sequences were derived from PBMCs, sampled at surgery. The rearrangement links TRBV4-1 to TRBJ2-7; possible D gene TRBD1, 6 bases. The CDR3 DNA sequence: TGCGCCAGCAGTCAGGGGAACGAGCAGTACTTC. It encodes CASSQGNEQYF.